There are many counts of the clone carrying this TCR beta chain. The sequenced fragment ends 3 residues before the CDR3 boundary, so the rest is inferred from the germline J gene. Measured with immunoSEQ multiplex PCR; TCRdb has only the in-frame clones, and not every one. The sample presents over 55,000 clones, none singletons. This entry is derived from a study of T cell clonality in common variable immunodeficiency. The CDR3 length is 14 residues. CDR1 is SNHLY, CDR2 FYNNEI, per germline. The ends were cut back, 5 bases at V and 4 bases at J, with 14 bases in the middle. V is TRBV2 and J is TRBJ1-1, with D tentatively TRBD1 (5 bases). Sequencing input: peripheral blood mononuclear cells. The TCR sequence derives from a person aged 18 to 75 in good health. The CDR3 loop reads CASSIGGELTEAFF. CDR3 DNA, as far as it was read: TGTGCCAGCAGTATCGGAGGGGAACTCACTGAA. The full variable domain, completed using reference TRBV2 and TRBJ1-1, is EPEVTQTPSHQVTQMGQEVILRCVPISNHLYFYWYRQILGQKVEFLVSFYNNEISEKSEIFDDQFSVERPDGSNFTLKIRSTKLEDSAMYFCASSIGGELTEAFFGQGTRLTVV.